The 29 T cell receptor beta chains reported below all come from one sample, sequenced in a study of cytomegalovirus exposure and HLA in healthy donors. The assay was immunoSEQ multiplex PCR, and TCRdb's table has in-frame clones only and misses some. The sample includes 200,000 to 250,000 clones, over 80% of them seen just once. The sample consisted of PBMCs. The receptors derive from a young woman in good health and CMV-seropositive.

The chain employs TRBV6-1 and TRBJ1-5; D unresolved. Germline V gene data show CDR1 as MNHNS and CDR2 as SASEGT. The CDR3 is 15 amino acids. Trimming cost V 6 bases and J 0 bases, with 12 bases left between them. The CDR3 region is CASRVAGDSNQPQHF. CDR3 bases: TGTGCCAGCAGGGTCGCAGGAGATAGCAATCAGCCCCAGCATTTT.

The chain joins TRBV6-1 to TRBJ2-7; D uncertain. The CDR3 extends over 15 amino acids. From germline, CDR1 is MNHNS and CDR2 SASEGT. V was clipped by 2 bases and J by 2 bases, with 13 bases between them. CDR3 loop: CASSEPTEPTYEQYF. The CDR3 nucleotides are TGTGCCAGCAGTGAACCAACGGAGCCAACCTACGAGCAGTACTTC.

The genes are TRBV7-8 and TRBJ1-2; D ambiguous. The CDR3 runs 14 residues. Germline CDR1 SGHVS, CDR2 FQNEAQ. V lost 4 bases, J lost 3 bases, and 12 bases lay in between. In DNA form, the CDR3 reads TGTGCCAGCAGCTCCGACATAGGCTACTATGGCTACACCTTC. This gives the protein CASSSDIGYYGYTF.

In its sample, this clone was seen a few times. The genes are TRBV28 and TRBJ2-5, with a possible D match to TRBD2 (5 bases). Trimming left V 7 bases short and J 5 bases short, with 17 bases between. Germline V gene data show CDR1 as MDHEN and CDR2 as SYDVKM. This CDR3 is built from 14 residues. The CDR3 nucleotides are TGTGCCAGCACCACCCGCCGGGAAATGGAGACCCAGTACTTC. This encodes CASTTRREMETQYF.

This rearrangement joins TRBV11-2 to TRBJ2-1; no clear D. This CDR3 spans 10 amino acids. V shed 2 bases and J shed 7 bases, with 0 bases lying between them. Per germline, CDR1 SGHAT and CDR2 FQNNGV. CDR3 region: CASSLNEQFF. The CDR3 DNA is TGTGCCAGCAGCTTAAATGAGCAGTTCTTC.

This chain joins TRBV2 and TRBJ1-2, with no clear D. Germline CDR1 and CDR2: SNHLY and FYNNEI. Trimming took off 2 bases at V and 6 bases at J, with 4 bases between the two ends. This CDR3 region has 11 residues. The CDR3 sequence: CASSESDGYTF. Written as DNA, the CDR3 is TGTGCCAGCAGTGAAAGTGATGGCTACACCTTC.

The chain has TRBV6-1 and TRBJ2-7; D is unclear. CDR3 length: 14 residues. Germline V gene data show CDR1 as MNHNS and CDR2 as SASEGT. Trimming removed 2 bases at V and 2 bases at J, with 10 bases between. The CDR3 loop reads CASSEKGLAYEQYF. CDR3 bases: TGTGCCAGCAGTGAAAAGGGCCTTGCCTACGAGCAGTACTTC.

The CDR3 DNA sequence: TGTGCCAGCAGTTACGCGATGGGTAGCAATTCAATGGGCTACACCTTC. Translating it yields CASSYAMGSNSMGYTF. The rearrangement joins TRBV6-5 to TRBJ1-2, with D unresolved. The ends were cut back, 2 bases at V and 8 bases at J, with 21 bases in the middle. The CDR3 contains 16 residues. CDR1 and CDR2 from the germline V gene are MNHEY and SVGAGI.

DNA of the CDR3: TGTGCCAGCGGGGGGACAGGGGGGAGGGAGCAGTACTTC. It yields the protein CASGGTGGREQYF. The chain links TRBV2 to TRBJ2-7; 11 bases agree with TRBD1. The germline gives CDR1 SNHLY, CDR2 FYNNEI. Trimming at V came to 8 bases and at J to 7 bases, leaving 7 bases not matched to a gene. This CDR3 comprises 13 residues.

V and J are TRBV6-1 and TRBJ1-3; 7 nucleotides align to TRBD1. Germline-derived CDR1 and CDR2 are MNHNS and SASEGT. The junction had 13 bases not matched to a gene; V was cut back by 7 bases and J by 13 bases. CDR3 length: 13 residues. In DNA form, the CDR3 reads TGTGCCAGCACTAACGCGGGGACAGCCAGAATATATTTT. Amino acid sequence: CASTNAGTARIYF.

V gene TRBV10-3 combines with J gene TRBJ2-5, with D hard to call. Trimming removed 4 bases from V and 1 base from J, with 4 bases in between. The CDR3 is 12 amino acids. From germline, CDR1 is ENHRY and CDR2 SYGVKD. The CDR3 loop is CAISALQETQYF. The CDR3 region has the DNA TGTGCCATCAGTGCCCTCCAAGAGACCCAGTACTTC.

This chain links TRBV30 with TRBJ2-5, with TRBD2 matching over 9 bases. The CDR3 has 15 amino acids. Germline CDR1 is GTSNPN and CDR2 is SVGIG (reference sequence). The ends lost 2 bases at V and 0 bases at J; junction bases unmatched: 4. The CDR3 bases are TGTGCCTGGAGTATAGGACTAGCGAACCAAGAGACCCAGTACTTC. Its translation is CAWSIGLANQETQYF.

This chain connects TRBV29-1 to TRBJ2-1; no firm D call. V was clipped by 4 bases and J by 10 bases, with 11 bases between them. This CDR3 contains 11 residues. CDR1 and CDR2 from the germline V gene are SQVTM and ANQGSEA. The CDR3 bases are TGCAGCGTTGTTTTGTCGAGAGAGCAGTTCTTC. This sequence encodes CSVVLSREQFF.

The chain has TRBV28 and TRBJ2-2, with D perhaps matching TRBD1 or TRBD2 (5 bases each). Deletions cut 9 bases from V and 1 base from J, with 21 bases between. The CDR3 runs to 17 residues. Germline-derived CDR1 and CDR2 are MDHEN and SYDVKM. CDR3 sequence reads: CASQGPITLLNTGELFF. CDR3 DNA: TGTGCCAGTCAGGGACCGATAACCCTCCTGAACACCGGGGAGCTGTTTTTT. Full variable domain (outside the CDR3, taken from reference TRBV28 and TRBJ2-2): DVKVTQSSRYLVKRTGEKVFLECVQDMDHENMFWYRQDPGLGLRLIYFSYDVKMKEKGDIPEGYSVSREKKERFSLILESASTNQTSMYLCASQGPITLLNTGELFFGEGSRLTVL.

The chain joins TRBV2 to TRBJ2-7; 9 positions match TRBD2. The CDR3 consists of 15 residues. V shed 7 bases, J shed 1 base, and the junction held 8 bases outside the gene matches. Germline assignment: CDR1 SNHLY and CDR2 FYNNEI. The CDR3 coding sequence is TGTGCCAGCACGGAAGTAGCGGGAGTGTCCTACGAGCAGTACTTC. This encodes CASTEVAGVSYEQYF.

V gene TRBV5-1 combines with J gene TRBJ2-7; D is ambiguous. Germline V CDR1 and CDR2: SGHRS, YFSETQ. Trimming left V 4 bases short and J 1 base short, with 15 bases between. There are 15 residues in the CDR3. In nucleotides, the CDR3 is TGCGCCAGCAGCCTAGAGACGGGCCGGTCCTACGAGCAGTACTTC. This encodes CASSLETGRSYEQYF.

The DNA for the CDR3 is TGCGCCACCAGTCCAGCGGGAGTGGTCCAAGAGACCCAGTACTTC. Translated: CATSPAGVVQETQYF. J is TRBJ2-5 and V is TRBV4-1; 8 positions agree with TRBD2. The germline gives CDR1 MGHRA, CDR2 YSYEKL. This CDR3 has 15 amino acids. The V and J ends lost 10 bases and 1 base, in that order; junction bases with no gene match: 11.

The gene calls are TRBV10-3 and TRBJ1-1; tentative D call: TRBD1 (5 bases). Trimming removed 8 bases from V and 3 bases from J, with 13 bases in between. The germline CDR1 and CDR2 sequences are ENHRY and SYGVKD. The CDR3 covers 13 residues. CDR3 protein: CAIWEGADTEAFF. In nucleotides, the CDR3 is TGTGCCATCTGGGAAGGGGCGGACACTGAAGCTTTCTTT.

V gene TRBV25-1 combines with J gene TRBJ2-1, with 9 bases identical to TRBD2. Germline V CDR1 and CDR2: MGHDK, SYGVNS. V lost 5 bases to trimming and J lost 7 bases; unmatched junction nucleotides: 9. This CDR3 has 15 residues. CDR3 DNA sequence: TGTGCCAGCAGTTCGCCGGGACTAGCAGCAAATGAGCAGTTCTTC. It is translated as CASSSPGLAANEQFF.

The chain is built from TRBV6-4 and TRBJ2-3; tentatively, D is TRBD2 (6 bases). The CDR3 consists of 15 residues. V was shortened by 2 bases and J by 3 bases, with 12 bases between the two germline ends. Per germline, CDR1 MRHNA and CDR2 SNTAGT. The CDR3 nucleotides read TGTGCCAGCAGTGACGTTGCGGGATCAACAGATACGCAGTATTTT. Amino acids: CASSDVAGSTDTQYF.

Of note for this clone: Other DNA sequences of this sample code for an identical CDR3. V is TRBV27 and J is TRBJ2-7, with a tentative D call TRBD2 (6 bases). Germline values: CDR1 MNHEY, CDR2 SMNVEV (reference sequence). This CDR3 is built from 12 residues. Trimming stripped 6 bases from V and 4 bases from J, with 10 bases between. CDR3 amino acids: CASRSGAYEQYF. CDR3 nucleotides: TGTGCCAGCAGATCGGGAGCGTACGAGCAGTACTTC.

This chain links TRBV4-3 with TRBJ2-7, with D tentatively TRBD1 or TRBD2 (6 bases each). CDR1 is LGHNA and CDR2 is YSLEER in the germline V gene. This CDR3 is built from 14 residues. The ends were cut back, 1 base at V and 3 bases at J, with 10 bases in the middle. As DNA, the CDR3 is TGCGCCAGCAGCCAAGTAGGGGGGAACTACGAGCAGTACTTC. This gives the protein CASSQVGGNYEQYF.

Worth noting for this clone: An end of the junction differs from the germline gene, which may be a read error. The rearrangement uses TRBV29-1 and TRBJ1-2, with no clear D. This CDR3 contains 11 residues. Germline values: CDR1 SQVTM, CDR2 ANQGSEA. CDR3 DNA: TGCAGCGTCACGGTTAACAATGGCTACACCTTC. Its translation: CSVTVNNGYTF.

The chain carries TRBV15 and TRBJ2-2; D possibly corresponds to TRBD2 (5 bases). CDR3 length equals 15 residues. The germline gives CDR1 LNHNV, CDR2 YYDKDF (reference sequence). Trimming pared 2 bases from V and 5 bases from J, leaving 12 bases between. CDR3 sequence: CATSRTVRETGELFF. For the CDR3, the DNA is TGTGCCACCAGCAGAACAGTACGGGAAACCGGGGAGCTGTTTTTT.

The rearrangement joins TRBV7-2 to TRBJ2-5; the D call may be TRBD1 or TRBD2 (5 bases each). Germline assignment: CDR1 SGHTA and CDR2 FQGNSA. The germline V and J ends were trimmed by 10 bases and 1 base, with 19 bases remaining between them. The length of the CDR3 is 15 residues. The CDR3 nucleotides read TGTGCCACCCAGAGAGGGGTAGGGGTCCAAGAGACCCAGTACTTC. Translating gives CATQRGVGVQETQYF.

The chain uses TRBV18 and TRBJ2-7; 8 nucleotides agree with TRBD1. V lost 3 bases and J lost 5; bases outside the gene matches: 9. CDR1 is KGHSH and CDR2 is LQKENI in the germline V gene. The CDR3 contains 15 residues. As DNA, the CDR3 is TGTGCCAGCTCACCTTTCGAGGGACAGGAACACGAGCAGTACTTC. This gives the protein CASSPFEGQEHEQYF.

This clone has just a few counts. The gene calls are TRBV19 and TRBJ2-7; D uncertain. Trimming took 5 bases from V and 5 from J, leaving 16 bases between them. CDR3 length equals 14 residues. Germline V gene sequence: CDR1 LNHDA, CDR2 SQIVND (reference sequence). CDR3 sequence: CASSAAGVVHEQYF. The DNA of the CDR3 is TGTGCCAGTAGTGCAGCAGGAGTAGTCCACGAGCAGTACTTC.

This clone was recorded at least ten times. The CDR3, as DNA: TGTGCCAGCAGTAGACAGGGGGGTAGCACCATATATTTT. Translating gives CASSRQGGSTIYF. This rearrangement joins TRBV28 to TRBJ1-3; 9 bases match TRBD1. Unmatched junction bases numbered 5, after V lost 5 bases and J lost 9 bases. Germline-derived CDR1 and CDR2 are MDHEN and SYDVKM. The CDR3 covers 13 residues.

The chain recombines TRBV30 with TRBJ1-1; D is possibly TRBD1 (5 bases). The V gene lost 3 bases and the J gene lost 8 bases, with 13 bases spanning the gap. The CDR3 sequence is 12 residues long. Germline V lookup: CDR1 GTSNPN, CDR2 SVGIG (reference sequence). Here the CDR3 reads CAWRQEVGEAFF. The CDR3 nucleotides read TGTGCCTGGAGACAGGAGGTCGGGGAAGCTTTCTTT.